These 23 T cell receptor beta chains came from one sample sequenced in a study of blood T cells in healthy people across ages. The authors ran a second PCR of 7 to 11 cycles using a sample-barcoded 5' primer and a J-beta primer mix. TCRdb re-called the 5' RACE reads with MiXCR, one entry per CDR3 protein. This table has hundreds of thousands of distinct CDR3 sequences, more than 55% appearing once. Specimen: blood. The receptor set was obtained from a man in his forties or fifties in good health.

This clonotype occurred a few times. CDR3 in DNA: TGCGCCAGCAGCCTGGACGGAAATCAGGCCCAGTACTTC. Protein product: CASSLDGNQAQYF. The V gene is TRBV5-1, the J gene TRBJ2-5; D gene uncertain. This CDR3 contains 13 residues. V shed 4 bases and J shed 9 bases, with 16 bases lying between them. Germline loops: CDR1 SGHRS, CDR2 YFSETQ.

The rearrangement links TRBV6-1 to TRBJ2-7, with unresolved D. CDR3 length: 14 residues. V was pared by 0 bases and J by 2 bases, with 8 bases between. Germline V gene data show CDR1 as MNHNS and CDR2 as SASEGT. Here the CDR3 DNA reads TGTGCCAGCAGTGAAGCGTGGGGTCCCTACGAGCAGTACTTC. Encoded protein: CASSEAWGPYEQYF.

The chain uses TRBV28 and TRBJ1-1; 8 bases fit TRBD1. V lost 4 bases to trimming and J lost 1 base; unmatched junction nucleotides: 8. CDR1 is MDHEN and CDR2 is SYDVKM in the germline V gene. CDR3 size: 16 residues. The CDR3 DNA follows: TGTGCCAGCAGTTACAACCTCGGGACAGGGAACACTGAAGCTTTCTTT. This gives the protein CASSYNLGTGNTEAFF.

The table lists this clonotype with a few counts. The rearrangement links TRBV28 to TRBJ2-4, with 7 bases fitting TRBD2. CDR1 MDHEN and CDR2 SYDVKM come from the germline V gene. Trimming removed 3 bases from V and 0 bases from J; junction bases left unmatched: 5. The CDR3 is 16 residues long. The CDR3, as DNA: TGTGCCAGCAGTTTTTGGGGAGGGGTAGCCAAAAACATTCAGTACTTC. Translated: CASSFWGGVAKNIQYF.

V gene TRBV20-1 combines with J gene TRBJ1-5; D is possibly TRBD1 (5 bases). Germline lookup yields CDR1 DFQATT and CDR2 SNEGSKA (reference sequence). This CDR3 comprises 17 residues. The V and J ends lost 1 base and 6 bases respectively, with 22 bases between them. CDR3 in amino acids: CSARALHSGDIGQPQHF. CDR3 sequence (DNA): TGCAGTGCTAGAGCCCTCCATTCGGGGGATATTGGTCAGCCCCAGCATTTT.

In DNA, the CDR3 is TGTGCCAGCAGCCCTCAATGGGGGGCTAGTGAAAAACTGTTTTTT. Translated, it gives CASSPQWGASEKLFF. V is TRBV7-2 and J is TRBJ1-4; TRBD1 is a possible D gene (6 bases). The CDR3 extends over 15 amino acids. V lost 5 bases and J 7 bases, leaving 17 bases between the germline ends. CDR1 SGHTA and CDR2 FQGNSA come from the germline V gene. The variable domain in full, completed from reference TRBV7-2 and TRBJ1-4, reads GAGVSQSPSNKVTEKGKDVELRCDPISGHTALYWYRQSLGQGLEFLIYFQGNSAPDKSGLPSDRFSAERTGGSVSTLTIQRTQQEDSAVYLCASSPQWGASEKLFFGSGTQLSVL.

V and J are TRBV5-1 and TRBJ1-1; 11 positions match TRBD1. J lost 7 bases, V lost 4 bases, and 18 bases had no gene match. This CDR3 contains 18 residues. Per germline, CDR1 SGHRS and CDR2 YFSETQ. The chain's CDR3 is CASSLSPRTGGILVEAFF. CDR3 in DNA: TGCGCCAGCAGCCTCTCTCCTCGGACAGGGGGCATTTTGGTTGAAGCTTTCTTT.

This clonotype has only a few counts. The chain recombines TRBV3-1 with TRBJ2-3, with D possibly matching TRBD2 (6 bases). V shed 1 base and J shed 8 bases, with 16 bases lying between them. Germline-derived CDR1 and CDR2 are LGHDT and YNNKEL (reference sequence). This CDR3 spans 15 amino acids. CDR3 in DNA: TGTGCCAGCAGCCAAGGTAGCGGCCCCCAAGGTACGCAGTATTTT. Translated, it gives CASSQGSGPQGTQYF.

This clonotype was detected only a few times. The CDR3 DNA follows: TGTGCCACTATAGACAGGTCGGCCAAAAACATTCAGTACTTC. It codes for CATIDRSAKNIQYF. The rearrangement joins TRBV15 to TRBJ2-4; D possibly corresponds to TRBD1 (6 bases). V gave up 9 bases and J gave up 1 base, with 13 bases separating them. Germline V gene sequence: CDR1 LNHNV, CDR2 YYDKDF (reference sequence). CDR3 size: 14 residues.

In this sample, this clonotype turned up once. The chain couples TRBV7-2 to TRBJ1-2; 8 nucleotides agree with TRBD1. Germline V CDR1 and CDR2: SGHTA, FQGNSA. This CDR3 is 14 amino acids long. The trim removed 3 bases at V and 3 bases at J, leaving 3 bases unmatched. DNA of the CDR3: TGTGCCAGCAGCTTGCCGACAGGGGACTATGGCTACACCTTC. Protein sequence: CASSLPTGDYGYTF.

The J gene is TRBJ2-2, the V gene TRBV20-1, with 9 bases lining up with TRBD1. The CDR3 is 15 amino acids. Trimming removed 3 bases from V and 4 bases from J; junction bases left unmatched: 6. The germline V gene encodes CDR1 DFQATT and CDR2 SNEGSKA (reference sequence). CDR3 coding DNA: TGCAGTGCTAGGCGACAGGGGGGGGGCACCGGGGAGCTGTTTTTT. Translating it yields CSARRQGGGTGELFF.

About this clonotype itself: Relative to the germline gene, one junction end is altered; a read error may explain this. This chain uses TRBV10-3 with TRBJ2-3; D call uncertain. Germline-derived CDR1 and CDR2 are ENHRY and SYGVKD. The CDR3 is made up of 14 amino acids. DNA for the CDR3: TGTGCCATCAGTGAGTCGAGGCCCACAGATGCGCAGTATTTT. Encoded protein: CAISESRPTDAQYF.

V is TRBV12-3 or TRBV12-4 and J is TRBJ1-1; D perhaps matches TRBD1 (5 bases). The CDR3 covers 16 residues. Trimming pared 6 bases from V and 1 base from J, leaving 18 bases between. The CDR3 bases are TGTGCCAGCAGCTCTTACGACAGCGTCCCGAACACTGAAGCTTTCTTT. It translates to CASSSYDSVPNTEAFF.

This clonotype was seen a few times. V usage is TRBV6-5 and J usage is TRBJ2-2; TRBD1 matches at 7 bases. Germline values: CDR1 MNHEY, CDR2 SVGAGI. Losses at the gene ends were 6 bases for V and 4 bases for J; bases not matched to a gene: 8. The CDR3 is 15 amino acids. As DNA, the CDR3 is TGTGCCAGCAGGCTAGGTGGGACAGCCACCGGGGAGCTGTTTTTT. This encodes CASRLGGTATGELFF.

The chain has TRBV20-1 and TRBJ2-1, with 10 positions matching TRBD1. Germline V gives CDR1 DFQATT, CDR2 SNEGSKA (reference sequence). After removal of 6 bases from V and 8 bases from J, the junction contained 10 bases not matched to a gene. The CDR3 consists of 14 residues. CDR3 nucleotides: TGCAGTGCCAAAGACAGGGGGCGTAAAGATGAGCAGTTCTTC. Encoded protein: CSAKDRGRKDEQFF.

The chain is built from TRBV29-1 and TRBJ2-7; D perhaps matches TRBD1 (6 bases). CDR1 is SQVTM and CDR2 is ANQGSEA in the germline V gene. V shed 6 bases and J shed 5 bases, with 17 bases lying between them. There are 13 residues in the CDR3. The CDR3 is CSVEQDSPHEQYF. CDR3 nucleotides: TGCAGCGTCGAACAGGACAGTCCCCACGAGCAGTACTTC.

The chain joins TRBV2 to TRBJ1-2; 9 nucleotides line up with TRBD1. V lost 6 bases and J lost 6; bases outside the gene matches: 11. From germline, CDR1 is SNHLY and CDR2 FYNNEI. The CDR3 has 15 residues. The CDR3 nucleotides are TGTGCCAGCAGCCCTCTCCGGACAGGGGATAATGGCTACACCTTC. Amino acid sequence: CASSPLRTGDNGYTF.

This clonotype was seen a handful of times. The chain recombines TRBV5-1 with TRBJ2-5; 11 bases are shared with TRBD2. Trimming cost V 4 bases and J 3 bases; bases outside gene matches: 5. Germline lookup yields CDR1 SGHRS and CDR2 YFSETQ. The CDR3 is 15 residues long. CDR3 DNA: TGCGCCAGCAGCGGCGGGACTAGCGGCAAAGAGACCCAGTACTTC. Translating it yields CASSGGTSGKETQYF.

Only one count was recorded for this clonotype. This chain links TRBV5-6 with TRBJ1-6; D is uncertain. There are 16 residues in the CDR3. CDR1 and CDR2 from the germline V gene are SGHDT and YYEEEE. V was cut by 4 bases and J by 5 bases, with 16 bases left in between. In DNA, the CDR3 is TGTGCCAGCAGCCGGACCTCCGGGAGTAATAATTCACCCCTCCACTTT. The encoded protein is CASSRTSGSNNSPLHF.

The V and J genes are TRBV12-3 or TRBV12-4 and TRBJ1-4; 7 bases are a match to TRBD1. The V and J ends lost 6 bases and 8 bases, in that order; junction bases with no gene match: 9. The CDR3 totals 14 residues. In DNA form, the CDR3 reads TGTGCCAGCAGGGCCGGGACAGATAGAGAAAAACTGTTTTTT. As protein: CASRAGTDREKLFF.

This clonotype was seen more than once but under ten times. The rearrangement uses TRBV5-1 and TRBJ2-1; D gene ambiguous. The length of the CDR3 is 12 residues. Germline values: CDR1 SGHRS, CDR2 YFSETQ. V lost 1 base, J lost 8 bases, and 7 bases lay in between. The CDR3 here is CASSLLSDEQFF. CDR3 DNA sequence: TGCGCCAGCAGCTTGTTGTCAGATGAGCAGTTCTTC.

The J gene is TRBJ2-1, the V gene TRBV5-1; the match to TRBD2 covers 9 bases. Germline V CDR1 and CDR2: SGHRS, YFSETQ. Trimming cost V 3 bases and J 2 bases; bases outside gene matches: 6. This CDR3 spans 16 amino acids. For the CDR3, the DNA is TGCGCCAGCAGCTACCTACTAGCGGGTGCCTACAATGAGCAGTTCTTC. Translation gives CASSYLLAGAYNEQFF.

The gene calls are TRBV18 and TRBJ2-7; D is ambiguous. This CDR3 is 13 amino acids long. Trimming left V 0 bases short and J 4 bases short, with 7 bases between. Germline CDR1 is KGHSH and CDR2 is LQKENI. CDR3 protein: CASSPPESYEQYF. The CDR3 DNA follows: TGTGCCAGCTCACCACCAGAATCTTACGAGCAGTACTTC.